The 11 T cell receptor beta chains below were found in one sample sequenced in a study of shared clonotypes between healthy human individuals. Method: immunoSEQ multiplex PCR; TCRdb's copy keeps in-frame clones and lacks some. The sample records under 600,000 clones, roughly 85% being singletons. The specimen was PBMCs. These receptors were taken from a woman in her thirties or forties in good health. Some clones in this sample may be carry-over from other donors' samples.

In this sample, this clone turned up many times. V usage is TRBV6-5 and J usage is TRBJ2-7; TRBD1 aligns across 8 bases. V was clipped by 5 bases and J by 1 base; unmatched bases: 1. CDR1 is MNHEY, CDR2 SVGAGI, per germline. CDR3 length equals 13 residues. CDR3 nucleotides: TGTGCCAGCAGTAGGACAGGGTCCTACGAGCAGTACTTC. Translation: CASSRTGSYEQYF.

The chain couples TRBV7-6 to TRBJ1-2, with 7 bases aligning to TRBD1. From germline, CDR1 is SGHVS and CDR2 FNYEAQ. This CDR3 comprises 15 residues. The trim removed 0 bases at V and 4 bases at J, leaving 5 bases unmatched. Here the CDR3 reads CASSLATGFSYGYTF. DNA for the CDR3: TGTGCCAGCAGCTTAGCGACAGGGTTTAGCTATGGCTACACCTTC.

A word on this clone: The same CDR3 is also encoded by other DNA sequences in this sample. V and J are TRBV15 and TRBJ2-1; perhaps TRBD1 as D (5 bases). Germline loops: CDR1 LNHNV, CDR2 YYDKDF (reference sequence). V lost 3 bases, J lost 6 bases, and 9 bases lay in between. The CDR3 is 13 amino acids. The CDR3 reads CATSSRRGNEQFF. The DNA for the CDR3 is TGTGCCACCAGCAGCCGTAGGGGCAATGAGCAGTTCTTC.

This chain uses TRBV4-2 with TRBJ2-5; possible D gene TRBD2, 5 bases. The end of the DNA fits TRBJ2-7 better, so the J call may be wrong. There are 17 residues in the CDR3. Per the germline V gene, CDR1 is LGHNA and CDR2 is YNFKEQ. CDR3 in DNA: TGTGCCAGCAGCCCGGCGTTGGGAGCCGACTACTCCTACGAGCAGTACTTC. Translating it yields CASSPALGADYSYEQYF.

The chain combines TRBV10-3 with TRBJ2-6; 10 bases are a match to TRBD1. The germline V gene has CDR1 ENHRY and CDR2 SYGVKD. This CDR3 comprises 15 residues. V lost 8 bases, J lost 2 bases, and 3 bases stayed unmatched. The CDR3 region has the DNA TGTGCCATCCGACAGGGGGCTACTGGGGCCAACGTCCTGACTTTC. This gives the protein CAIRQGATGANVLTF.

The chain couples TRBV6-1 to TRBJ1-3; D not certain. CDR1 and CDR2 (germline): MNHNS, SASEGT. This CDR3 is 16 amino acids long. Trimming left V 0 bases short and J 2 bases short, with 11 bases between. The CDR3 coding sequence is TGTGCCAGCAGTGAAGCAGGGTGGACCCCTGGAAACACCATATATTTT. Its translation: CASSEAGWTPGNTIYF.

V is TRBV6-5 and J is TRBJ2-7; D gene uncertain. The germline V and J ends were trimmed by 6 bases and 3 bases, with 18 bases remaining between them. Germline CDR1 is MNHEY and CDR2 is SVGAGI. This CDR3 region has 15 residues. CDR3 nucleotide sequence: TGTGCCAGCAGGGACGTGAAACTGGGAAACTACGAGCAGTACTTC. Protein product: CASRDVKLGNYEQYF.

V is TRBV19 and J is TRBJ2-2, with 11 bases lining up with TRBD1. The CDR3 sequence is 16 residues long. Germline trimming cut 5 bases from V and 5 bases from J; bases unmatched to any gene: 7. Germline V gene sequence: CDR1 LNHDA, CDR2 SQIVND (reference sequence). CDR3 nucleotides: TGTGCCAGTAGTGCCCGGGGACAGGGGGTGACCGGGGAGCTGTTTTTT. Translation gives CASSARGQGVTGELFF.

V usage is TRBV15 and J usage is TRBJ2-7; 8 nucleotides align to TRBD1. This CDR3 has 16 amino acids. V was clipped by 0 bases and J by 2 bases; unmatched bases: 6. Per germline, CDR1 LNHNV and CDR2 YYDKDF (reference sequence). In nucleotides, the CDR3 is TGTGCCACCAGCAGAGATCCTCAGACAGGGGCCTACGAGCAGTACTTC. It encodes CATSRDPQTGAYEQYF.

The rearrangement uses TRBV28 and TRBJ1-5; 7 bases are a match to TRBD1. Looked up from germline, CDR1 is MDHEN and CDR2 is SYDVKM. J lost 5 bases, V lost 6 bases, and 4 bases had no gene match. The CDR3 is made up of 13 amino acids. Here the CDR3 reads CASRKTGYQPQHF. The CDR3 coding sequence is TGTGCCAGCAGAAAGACAGGGTATCAGCCCCAGCATTTT.

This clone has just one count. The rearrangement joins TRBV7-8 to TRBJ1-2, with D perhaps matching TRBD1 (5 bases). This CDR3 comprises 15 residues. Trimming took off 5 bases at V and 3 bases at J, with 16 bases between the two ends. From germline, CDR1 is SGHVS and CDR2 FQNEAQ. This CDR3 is CASSPRAGGYYGYTF. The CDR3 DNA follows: TGTGCCAGCAGCCCCAGGGCGGGCGGGTACTATGGCTACACCTTC.